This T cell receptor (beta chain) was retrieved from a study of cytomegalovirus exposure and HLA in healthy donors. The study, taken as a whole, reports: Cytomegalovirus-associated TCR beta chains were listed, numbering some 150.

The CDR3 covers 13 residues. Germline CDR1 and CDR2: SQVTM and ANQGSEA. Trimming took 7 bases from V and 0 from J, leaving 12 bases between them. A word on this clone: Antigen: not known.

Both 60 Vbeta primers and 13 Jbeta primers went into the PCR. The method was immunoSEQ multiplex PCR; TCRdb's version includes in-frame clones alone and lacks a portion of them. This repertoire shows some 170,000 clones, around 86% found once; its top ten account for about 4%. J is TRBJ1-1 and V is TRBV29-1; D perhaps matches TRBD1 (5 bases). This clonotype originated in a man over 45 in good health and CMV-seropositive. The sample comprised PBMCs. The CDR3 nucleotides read TGCAGCGGCGGACGGGGGATGAACACTGAAGCTTTCTTT. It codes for CSGGRGMNTEAFF.